This T cell receptor beta chain was sequenced during a study of radiotherapy plus CTLA-4 blockade in lung cancer. Treatment of patients with chemo-refractory metastatic non-small-cell lung cancer consisted of focal radiation plus CTLA-4 blockade with ipilimumab. The CDR3 loop spans 17 amino acids. The V gene lost 7 bases and the J gene lost 5 bases, with 22 bases spanning the gap. Germline CDR1 and CDR2: SGHDT and YYEEEE. This table comes from immunoSEQ multiplex PCR, and its TCRdb copy is limited to in-frame clones, with some not included. The sample has approximately 25,000 clones; approximately 70% are singletons. Remarks on this clone: Its target is unknown.

Study outcomes and limitations: Peripheral blood showed expansion of tumor-derived TCR clones after radiotherapy and ipilimumab. Together with interferon-beta, which increased in serum after radiation, early dynamic changes in blood T cell clones were reportedly the best predictors of response.

This clonotype originated in a human donor with non-small cell lung cancer who had stable disease on radiotherapy plus ipilimumab. The material sequenced was peripheral blood, taken from a patient treated with radiotherapy plus ipilimumab. The chain recombines TRBV5-6 with TRBJ2-6, with no clear D. In DNA form, the CDR3 reads TGTGCCAGCCCGCGTATCAATAGTCACAGTCGGGCCAACGTCCTGACTTTC. Residues: CASPRINSHSRANVLTF. Drawing the rest from reference TRBV5-6 and TRBJ2-6, the complete variable domain is DAGVTQSPTHLIKTRGQQVTLRCSPKSGHDTVSWYQQALGQGPQFIFQYYEEEERQRGNFPDRFSGHQFPNYSSELNVNALLLGDSALYLCASPRINSHSRANVLTFGAGSRLTVL.